These 30 T cell receptor beta chains were sequenced from one sample in a study of blood T cells in healthy people across ages. The second PCR ran about 6 to 12 cycles with a sample-barcoded 5' primer and J-beta primers. TCRdb processed the 5' RACE reads anew with MiXCR; each CDR3 protein has one entry. The sample contains 1.5 million or so distinct CDR3 sequences, less than 45% of which appear only once. The sample comprised blood. Receptor source: a woman between 18 and 29 years old in good health.

This chain links TRBV19 with TRBJ1-5; weak D call: TRBD1 (6 bases). CDR1 and CDR2 from the germline V gene are LNHDA and SQIVND (reference sequence). The V end was cut by 5 bases, the J end by 0 bases, with 17 bases between. The CDR3 is 17 residues long. In DNA form, the CDR3 reads TGTGCCAGTAGTCCTCCCGGACAGTTCGATAGCAATCAGCCCCAGCATTTT. The encoded protein is CASSPPGQFDSNQPQHF.

This clonotype was seen more than once but under ten times. The chain couples TRBV27 to TRBJ1-5, with TRBD1 matching over 12 bases. The ends lost 4 bases at V and 7 bases at J; junction bases unmatched: 8. The germline CDR1 and CDR2 sequences are MNHEY and SMNVEV (reference sequence). The CDR3 runs 16 residues. In DNA, the CDR3 is TGTGCCAGCAGTTCCGGGACAGGGGGCTTTTACCAGCCCCAGCATTTT. This encodes CASSSGTGGFYQPQHF.

A few counts support this clonotype. V usage is TRBV4-2 and J usage is TRBJ2-1, with TRBD2 matching over 8 bases. Germline lookup yields CDR1 LGHNA and CDR2 YNFKEQ. V lost 1 base to trimming and J lost 7 bases; unmatched junction nucleotides: 9. The CDR3 consists of 16 residues. CDR3 sequence reads: CASSQVSQREFNEQFF. The CDR3 DNA reads TGTGCCAGCAGCCAAGTCTCGCAGCGGGAGTTTAATGAGCAGTTCTTC.

This clonotype turned up a few times. The junction shows a germline mismatch at one end, possibly a read error. The DNA of the CDR3 is TGTGCTAGGTCCAAGGGTTTCGTGAATTCGCCCCTCCACTTT. Protein product: CARSKGFVNSPLHF. The V gene is TRBV7-7, the J gene TRBJ1-6; D gene uncertain. Per the germline V gene, CDR1 is SSHAT and CDR2 is FNYEAQ (reference sequence). The CDR3 is 14 residues long.

V usage is TRBV4-1 and J usage is TRBJ1-1; possible D gene TRBD1, 6 bases. Looked up from germline, CDR1 is MGHRA and CDR2 is YSYEKL. V dropped 2 bases and J dropped 0 bases, with 16 bases sitting between them. This CDR3 has 17 amino acids. The CDR3 spells CASSQPVNRAVNTEAFF. CDR3 nucleotides: TGCGCCAGCAGCCAACCGGTAAACAGGGCCGTGAACACTGAAGCTTTCTTT.

The chain uses TRBV19 and TRBJ1-1, with D possibly TRBD1 on 5 matching bases. This CDR3 is 13 amino acids long. Germline CDR1 is LNHDA and CDR2 is SQIVND (reference sequence). V dropped 7 bases and J dropped 4 bases, with 13 bases sitting between them. CDR3 in DNA: TGTGCCAGTACCTTAGGACACCGCACTGAAGCTTTCTTT. This codes for CASTLGHRTEAFF.

This chain joins TRBV7-3 and TRBJ2-1; D is unresolved. The J call may not be correct, given that the DNA end is closer to TRBJ2-7. Germline V gene data show CDR1 as SGHTA and CDR2 as FQGTGA. The CDR3 length is 15 residues. The CDR3 reads CASSLLQSSYNEQYF. CDR3 DNA: TGTGCCAGCAGCTTACTACAGAGCTCCTACAATGAGCAGTACTTC.

This clonotype was counted only a few times. The chain couples TRBV5-1 to TRBJ1-4, with D tentatively TRBD1 (5 bases). Trimming removed 0 bases at V and 2 bases at J, with 8 bases between. The CDR3 loop spans 15 amino acids. Germline assignment: CDR1 SGHRS and CDR2 YFSETQ. The CDR3 DNA reads as TGCGCCAGCAGCTTGGGACAGAACACTAATGAAAAACTGTTTTTT. It yields the protein CASSLGQNTNEKLFF.

CDR3 region: CASKAPGPHTGELFF. CDR3 in DNA: TGCGCCAGCAAGGCTCCGGGACCACACACCGGGGAGCTGTTTTTT. The rearrangement links TRBV5-1 to TRBJ2-2, with D perhaps matching TRBD1 or TRBD2 (5 bases each). The CDR3 runs 15 residues. Trimming stripped 6 bases from V and 3 bases from J, with 15 bases between. The germline V gene has CDR1 SGHRS and CDR2 YFSETQ.

V and J are TRBV12-3 or TRBV12-4 and TRBJ2-7; 11 nucleotides agree with TRBD1. This CDR3 has 16 amino acids. With V trimmed by 7 bases and J by 2 bases, 10 bases remained unmatched. CDR3 bases: TGTGCCAGCAACATGTGGGGGACAGGGGGGACCTACGAGCAGTACTTC. It translates to CASNMWGTGGTYEQYF.

On this clonotype: An end of the junction differs from the germline gene, which may be a read error. CDR3 loop: CASSLVSGMNTEAFF. CDR3 nucleotides: TGTGCCAGCAGCTTAGTGTCAGGGATGAACACTGAAGCTTTCTTT. This sequence joins TRBV5-1 and TRBJ1-1; tentatively, D is TRBD1 (5 bases). This CDR3 contains 15 residues. Germline V gene lookup returns CDR1 SGHRS and CDR2 YFSETQ.

Comment on this clonotype: One junction end disagrees with the germline gene, perhaps due to a read error. The gene calls are TRBV20-1 and TRBJ2-1; 8 positions match TRBD2. Near its end, the DNA agrees better with TRBJ2-7, so the J call may be wrong. The CDR3 runs 15 residues. Per germline, CDR1 DFQATT and CDR2 SNEGSKA (reference sequence). The CDR3 nucleotides read TGCGGTGCTAGAGATCAAGCGGGGGTGTACAATGAGCAGTACTTC. It translates to CGARDQAGVYNEQYF.

The chain has TRBV7-2 and TRBJ2-7; 9 positions agree with TRBD2. The CDR3 contains 16 residues. J lost 7 bases, V lost 5 bases, and 15 bases had no gene match. Germline V CDR1 and CDR2: SGHTA, FQGNSA. The CDR3 coding sequence is TGTGCCAGCAGCCCACGTCTAGCGGGATACTTTCGGGAGCAGTACTTC. This encodes CASSPRLAGYFREQYF.

This clonotype came up a few times. This chain connects TRBV29-1 to TRBJ1-2; TRBD1 might be the D (5 bases). V was cut by 7 bases and J by 6 bases, with 15 bases left in between. The germline gives CDR1 SQVTM, CDR2 ANQGSEA. This CDR3 has 12 amino acids. The CDR3, as DNA: TGCAGCGGGGGAGAGAGGGGAGATGGCTACACCTTC. It translates to CSGGERGDGYTF.

The rearrangement uses TRBV20-1 and TRBJ2-1; D gene uncertain. The V and J ends lost 3 bases and 4 bases respectively, with 16 bases between them. The CDR3 extends over 15 amino acids. Germline CDR1 is DFQATT and CDR2 is SNEGSKA (reference sequence). CDR3 region: CSASPASQAYNEQFF. The CDR3 DNA follows: TGCAGTGCTAGCCCAGCCTCCCAGGCGTACAATGAGCAGTTCTTC.

The rearrangement links TRBV4-1 to TRBJ1-4; no firm D call. V was clipped by 7 bases and J by 8 bases, with 17 bases between them. The CDR3 covers 14 residues. Germline assignment: CDR1 MGHRA and CDR2 YSYEKL. CDR3 protein: CASKREGSGEKLFF. CDR3 in DNA: TGCGCCAGCAAGCGTGAGGGATCGGGAGAAAAACTGTTTTTT.

The chain has TRBV20-1 and TRBJ2-5, with 9 bases aligning to TRBD2. CDR1 DFQATT and CDR2 SNEGSKA come from the germline V gene (reference sequence). The CDR3 is 14 amino acids. Germline trimming cut 6 bases from V and 4 bases from J; bases unmatched to any gene: 9. The CDR3 loop is CSAHGLATTETQYF. DNA for the CDR3: TGCAGTGCCCATGGACTAGCGACAACAGAGACCCAGTACTTC.

The chain carries TRBV20-1 and TRBJ2-3; a weak D match, TRBD2 (5 bases). The germline V gene encodes CDR1 DFQATT and CDR2 SNEGSKA (reference sequence). V lost 1 base to trimming and J lost 5 bases, with 16 bases between them. This CDR3 has 15 residues. The CDR3 DNA reads TGCAGTGCTAGAGGGGAGACGGCTGGGGTAGATACGCAGTATTTT. Translated: CSARGETAGVDTQYF.

A few counts support this clonotype. The chain has TRBV20-1 and TRBJ2-7; D call uncertain. V was clipped by 0 bases and J by 5 bases, with 14 bases between them. The CDR3 covers 14 residues. Germline CDR1 reads DFQATT; CDR2 reads SNEGSKA (reference sequence). CDR3 sequence (DNA): TGCAGTGCTAGAGATCAAGGCGGCACTCACGAGCAGTACTTC. It is translated as CSARDQGGTHEQYF.

V usage is TRBV25-1 and J usage is TRBJ2-7, with TRBD2 matching 14 bases. The CDR3 covers 18 residues. The V segment lost 2 bases and the J segment 2 bases; nucleotides outside the gene matches: 8. From germline, CDR1 is MGHDK and CDR2 SYGVNS. The CDR3 loop is CASSEVGTSGGQPYEQYF. The CDR3 DNA follows: TGTGCCAGCAGTGAAGTAGGGACTAGCGGGGGCCAACCCTACGAGCAGTACTTC.

This clonotype appeared once. V usage is TRBV3-1 and J usage is TRBJ2-1; 10 nucleotides match TRBD1. CDR1 is LGHDT and CDR2 is YNNKEL in the germline V gene (reference sequence). CDR3 length: 16 amino acids. V gave up 0 bases and J gave up 9 bases; unmatched junction bases: 8. In DNA form, the CDR3 reads TGTGCCAGCAGCCAAGAGGGACAGGGGTGGGCCGGTGAGCAGTTCTTC. As protein: CASSQEGQGWAGEQFF.

This sequence joins TRBV27 and TRBJ1-2; 8 nucleotides align to TRBD1. Germline assignment: CDR1 MNHEY and CDR2 SMNVEV (reference sequence). J lost 8 bases, V lost 0 bases, and 14 bases had no gene match. The CDR3 runs to 17 residues. The CDR3 nucleotides read TGTGCCAGCAGTTTATCTAGCCGACCAGGGGGCCGTTGGGGCTACACCTTC. Translating gives CASSLSSRPGGRWGYTF.

The rearrangement joins TRBV10-3 to TRBJ2-2; 9 nucleotides match TRBD2. V shed 0 bases, J shed 6 bases, and the junction held 14 bases outside the gene matches. CDR3 size: 19 residues. Per the germline V gene, CDR1 is ENHRY and CDR2 is SYGVKD. The CDR3 sequence: CAISESNKARLAAPGELFF. CDR3 bases: TGTGCCATCAGTGAGTCGAATAAGGCCCGACTAGCGGCCCCCGGGGAGCTGTTTTTT.

A few counts support this clonotype. V and J are TRBV2 and TRBJ1-5; D call uncertain. From germline, CDR1 is SNHLY and CDR2 FYNNEI. Trimming removed 4 bases at V and 0 bases at J, with 10 bases between. The CDR3 has 15 amino acids. The CDR3 loop reads CASSGGGDSNQPQHF. CDR3 nucleotides: TGTGCCAGCAGTGGCGGAGGAGATAGCAATCAGCCCCAGCATTTT.

This chain uses TRBV7-9 with TRBJ1-1; 7 nucleotides align to TRBD1. This CDR3 comprises 17 residues. Per germline, CDR1 SEHNR and CDR2 FQNEAQ (reference sequence). The V gene end was trimmed by 5 bases and the J gene end by 4 bases; junction bases not matched to a gene: 16. CDR3 nucleotides: TGTGCCAGCAGCACCCCATGGGGTCGACAGGGACCCACTGAAGCTTTCTTT. It encodes CASSTPWGRQGPTEAFF.

The chain carries TRBV4-1 and TRBJ1-1, with D possibly TRBD1 on 5 matching bases. Germline loops: CDR1 MGHRA, CDR2 YSYEKL. The CDR3 spans 17 residues. V was trimmed by 1 base and J by 4 bases, leaving 19 bases between them. This CDR3 reads CASSQAWGVASGTEAFF. Here the CDR3 DNA reads TGCGCCAGCAGCCAAGCTTGGGGCGTGGCCTCCGGCACTGAAGCTTTCTTT.

The chain has TRBV29-1 and TRBJ1-1; no firm D call. Germline loops: CDR1 SQVTM, CDR2 ANQGSEA. The V end was cut by 6 bases, the J end by 3 bases, with 11 bases between. The CDR3 totals 12 residues. CDR3 in DNA: TGCAGCGTGTACAGAGTTTACACTGAAGCTTTCTTT. Translation: CSVYRVYTEAFF.

The chain combines TRBV29-1 with TRBJ1-5; D remains ambiguous. Trimming cost V 0 bases and J 6 bases, with 9 bases left between them. The CDR3 spans 13 residues. Germline lookup yields CDR1 SQVTM and CDR2 ANQGSEA. CDR3 sequence (DNA): TGCAGCGTTGAAGAGAGGGTCTGTCAGCCCCAGCATTTT. Protein sequence: CSVEERVCQPQHF. The full variable domain, completed using reference TRBV29-1 and TRBJ1-5, is SAVISQKPSRDICQRGTSLTIQCQVDSQVTMMFWYRQQPGQSLTLIATANQGSEATYESGFVIDKFPISRPNLTFSTLTVSNMSPEDSSIYLCSVEERVCQPQHFGDGTRLSIL.

This chain links TRBV3-1 with TRBJ1-1, with D maybe TRBD1 (6 bases). CDR1 and CDR2 from the germline V gene are LGHDT and YNNKEL (reference sequence). The V end lost 4 bases, the J end lost 4 bases, and 22 bases lay between the germline ends. This CDR3 is built from 17 residues. The CDR3 loop reads CASSRGGNRLRGTEAFF. CDR3 nucleotide sequence: TGTGCCAGCAGCCGAGGGGGGAACCGACTCCGGGGCACTGAAGCTTTCTTT.

This clonotype was observed a few times. The gene calls are TRBV6-2 or TRBV6-3 and TRBJ1-2; the D is unclear. V shed 4 bases and J shed 4 bases, with 10 bases lying between them. CDR1 is MNHEY, CDR2 SVGEGT, per germline. The CDR3 totals 13 residues. CDR3 loop: CASSLIQTYGYTF. The CDR3 DNA reads as TGTGCCAGCAGTTTGATCCAGACCTATGGCTACACCTTC.